These T cell receptor beta chains were read from a single sample in a study of blood T cell repertoires in COVID-19. Assay: immunoSEQ multiplex PCR; the TCRdb copy retains only in-frame clones and omits some. The sample has about 360,000 clones; approximately 86% are singletons. Sequenced input: peripheral blood. These receptors were taken from a human donor in a cohort sampled during active COVID-19. CDR3s include the opening cysteine and the closing phenylalanine or tryptophan. Fields, in order: J gene, V gene, D gene, clone size, CDR3 length, CDR3 DNA, CDR3 protein. D genes are given only for firm matches. Clone size, where shown, is once, few, many, or a class for clones that have expanded.

j_call: TRBJ2-7; v_call: TRBV5-6; d_call: NA; clone_size: NA; cdr3_length: 14; cdr3_nt: TGTGCCAGCAGCTTGTCAGGACAGACCTACGAGCAGTACTTC; cdr3_aa: CASSLSGQTYEQYF
j_call: TRBJ1-2; v_call: TRBV18; d_call: NA; clone_size: NA; cdr3_length: 14; cdr3_nt: TGTGCCAGCTCACCGGCAAGGGAGATCTTTGGCTACACCTTC; cdr3_aa: CASSPAREIFGYTF
j_call: TRBJ2-2; v_call: TRBV19; d_call: NA; clone_size: NA; cdr3_length: 13; cdr3_nt: TGTGCCAGTAAGACCTGGAGCACCGGGGAGCTGTTTTTT; cdr3_aa: CASKTWSTGELFF
j_call: TRBJ2-7; v_call: TRBV9; d_call: NA; clone_size: NA; cdr3_length: 14; cdr3_nt: TGTGCCAGCAGCCCCCGGAATTTCGGAGGGGAGCAGTACTTC; cdr3_aa: CASSPRNFGGEQYF
j_call: TRBJ1-5; v_call: TRBV6-4; d_call: TRBD1; clone_size: NA; cdr3_length: 21; cdr3_nt: TGTGCCAGCAGTGACTCGTGGTACGGACAGGGAAAGATTATCGGCAATCAGCCCCAGCATTTT; cdr3_aa: CASSDSWYGQGKIIGNQPQHF
j_call: TRBJ2-7; v_call: TRBV19; d_call: NA; clone_size: few; cdr3_length: 12; cdr3_nt: TGTGCCAGTACCGGGGGTACCTACGAGCAGTACTTC; cdr3_aa: CASTGGTYEQYF
j_call: TRBJ2-7; v_call: TRBV11-2; d_call: TRBD1; clone_size: once; cdr3_length: 16; cdr3_nt: TGTGCCAGCAGCGCCGCCGGGACAGGGAGTCGTCACGAGCAGTACTTC; cdr3_aa: CASSAAGTGSRHEQYF
j_call: TRBJ2-7; v_call: TRBV6-6; d_call: TRBD2; clone_size: NA; cdr3_length: 15; cdr3_nt: TGTGCCAGCAGTTACTGGGGGGGGGTCGATTACGAGCAGTACTTC; cdr3_aa: CASSYWGGVDYEQYF
j_call: TRBJ1-3; v_call: TRBV2; d_call: NA; clone_size: NA; cdr3_length: 14; cdr3_nt: TGTGCCAGCAGAGTCCAGTCCTCTGGAAACACCATATATTTT; cdr3_aa: CASRVQSSGNTIYF
j_call: TRBJ2-1; v_call: TRBV18; d_call: TRBD1; clone_size: NA; cdr3_length: 15; cdr3_nt: TGTGCCAGCTCACCTACGACAGGGTGGAGATATGAGCAGTTCTTC; cdr3_aa: CASSPTTGWRYEQFF
j_call: TRBJ2-7; v_call: TRBV5-5; d_call: NA; clone_size: NA; cdr3_length: 14; cdr3_nt: TGTGCCAGCAGCTTGGTTAGGGGCCCCTACGAGCAGTACTTC; cdr3_aa: CASSLVRGPYEQYF
j_call: TRBJ1-6; v_call: TRBV5-6; d_call: NA; clone_size: NA; cdr3_length: 14; cdr3_nt: TGTGCCAGCAGCTTGGGACAGCTAGGATCACCCCTCCACTTT; cdr3_aa: CASSLGQLGSPLHF
j_call: TRBJ2-5; v_call: TRBV3-1/TRBV3-2; d_call: NA; clone_size: NA; cdr3_length: 16; cdr3_nt: TGTGCCAGCAGCCACTCTTATGACGAGGGCCAAGAGACCCAGTACTTC; cdr3_aa: CASSHSYDEGQETQYF
j_call: TRBJ1-1; v_call: TRBV28; d_call: NA; clone_size: NA; cdr3_length: 12; cdr3_nt: TGTGCCATTGCGGGACGGAACACTGAAGCTTTCTTT; cdr3_aa: CAIAGRNTEAFF
j_call: TRBJ1-3; v_call: TRBV5-1; d_call: NA; clone_size: once; cdr3_length: 13; cdr3_nt: TGCGCCAGCAGCTTGGAGGGAGGGGACACCATATATTTT; cdr3_aa: CASSLEGGDTIYF
j_call: TRBJ2-7; v_call: TRBV7-8; d_call: NA; clone_size: NA; cdr3_length: 16; cdr3_nt: TGTGCCAGCAGCTTAGCGGCCGGGGGACCCAACTACGAGCAGTACTTC; cdr3_aa: CASSLAAGGPNYEQYF
j_call: TRBJ2-7; v_call: TRBV30; d_call: NA; clone_size: NA; cdr3_length: 13; cdr3_nt: TGTGCCTGGGCGGTACGGGACATATACGAGCAGTACTTC; cdr3_aa: CAWAVRDIYEQYF
j_call: TRBJ1-2; v_call: TRBV20-1; d_call: NA; clone_size: NA; cdr3_length: 13; cdr3_nt: TGCAGTGCTAGTGTGCAGGGAGGGTATGGCTACACCTTC; cdr3_aa: CSASVQGGYGYTF
j_call: TRBJ1-1; v_call: TRBV4-2; d_call: TRBD1; clone_size: NA; cdr3_length: 15; cdr3_nt: TGTGCCAGCAGCCAAGATCAGGGGGAGAACACTGAAGCTTTCTTT; cdr3_aa: CASSQDQGENTEAFF
j_call: TRBJ2-3; v_call: TRBV11-2; d_call: NA; clone_size: NA; cdr3_length: 15; cdr3_nt: TGTGCCAGCAGCTTTTCCGGTCCTAGCACAGATACGCAGTATTTT; cdr3_aa: CASSFSGPSTDTQYF
j_call: TRBJ1-4; v_call: TRBV29-1; d_call: NA; clone_size: NA; cdr3_length: 13; cdr3_nt: TGCAGCGTTGACGGGTCGGGTAATGAAAAACTGTTTTTT; cdr3_aa: CSVDGSGNEKLFF
j_call: TRBJ2-6; v_call: TRBV6-5; d_call: TRBD1; clone_size: NA; cdr3_length: 15; cdr3_nt: TGTGCCAGCAGTTGGGACAGCTCTGGGGCCAACGTCCTGACTTTC; cdr3_aa: CASSWDSSGANVLTF
j_call: TRBJ1-6; v_call: TRBV6-1; d_call: NA; clone_size: NA; cdr3_length: 16; cdr3_nt: TGTGCCAGCAGTGGAGTCCCAGCGGGAACCAATTCACCCCTCCACTTT; cdr3_aa: CASSGVPAGTNSPLHF
j_call: TRBJ2-1; v_call: TRBV3-1/TRBV3-2; d_call: TRBD1; clone_size: NA; cdr3_length: 16; cdr3_nt: TGTGCCAGCAGCCGCGGACAGGGAAGTCTTCTTAATGAGCAGTTCTTC; cdr3_aa: CASSRGQGSLLNEQFF
j_call: TRBJ1-2; v_call: TRBV10-1; d_call: NA; clone_size: NA; cdr3_length: 16; cdr3_nt: TGCGCCAGCAGTGAGTCTGGAGCAGGGCCCGGCTATGGCTACACCTTC; cdr3_aa: CASSESGAGPGYGYTF
j_call: TRBJ1-5; v_call: TRBV19; d_call: TRBD1; clone_size: NA; cdr3_length: 14; cdr3_nt: TGTGCCAGTACCCGACAGGGGCGGAATCAGCCCCAGCATTTT; cdr3_aa: CASTRQGRNQPQHF
j_call: TRBJ1-3; v_call: TRBV27; d_call: NA; clone_size: NA; cdr3_length: 15; cdr3_nt: TGTGCCAGCAGTTTATCCCGGAGCTCTGGAAACACCATATATTTT; cdr3_aa: CASSLSRSSGNTIYF
j_call: TRBJ1-3; v_call: TRBV3-1/TRBV3-2; d_call: TRBD1; clone_size: NA; cdr3_length: 15; cdr3_nt: TGTGCCAGCAGCCCGGCACAGGGGTCAGGAAACACCATATATTTT; cdr3_aa: CASSPAQGSGNTIYF
j_call: TRBJ2-5; v_call: TRBV5-4; d_call: TRBD1; clone_size: NA; cdr3_length: 14; cdr3_nt: TGTGCCAGCAGCGCGACAGGGGTCCAAGAGACCCAGTACTTC; cdr3_aa: CASSATGVQETQYF
j_call: TRBJ2-7; v_call: TRBV5-1; d_call: TRBD1; clone_size: NA; cdr3_length: 15; cdr3_nt: TGCGCCAGCAGCCCCACAGGGGGCGCGTTCTACGAGCAGTACTTC; cdr3_aa: CASSPTGGAFYEQYF
j_call: TRBJ2-3; v_call: TRBV10-3; d_call: TRBD2; clone_size: NA; cdr3_length: 11; cdr3_nt: TGTGCCATCGGGGGGGAGAATACGCAGTATTTT; cdr3_aa: CAIGGENTQYF
j_call: TRBJ1-6; v_call: TRBV19; d_call: NA; clone_size: once; cdr3_length: 16; cdr3_nt: TGTGCCAGTACCCCGGACTGGAGACCCATTAATTCACCCCTCCACTTT; cdr3_aa: CASTPDWRPINSPLHF
j_call: TRBJ2-1; v_call: TRBV19; d_call: NA; clone_size: NA; cdr3_length: 15; cdr3_nt: TGTGCCAGTAGTATATATCGGCGGGAAGGGAGTGAGCAGTTCTTC; cdr3_aa: CASSIYRREGSEQFF
j_call: TRBJ2-5; v_call: TRBV5-1; d_call: TRBD2; clone_size: NA; cdr3_length: 16; cdr3_nt: TGCGCCAGCAGCTTTAGCGGGGGGAAGATCCAAGAGACCCAGTACTTC; cdr3_aa: CASSFSGGKIQETQYF
j_call: TRBJ2-1; v_call: TRBV5-1; d_call: TRBD1; clone_size: NA; cdr3_length: 15; cdr3_nt: TGCGCCAGCAGCGGGGGACAGGGGCACTACAATGAGCAGTTCTTC; cdr3_aa: CASSGGQGHYNEQFF
j_call: TRBJ1-1; v_call: TRBV3-1/TRBV3-2; d_call: NA; clone_size: NA; cdr3_length: 14; cdr3_nt: TGTGCCAGCAGCCTCCGTCCTACGGGTGCTGAAGCTTTCTTT; cdr3_aa: CASSLRPTGAEAFF
j_call: TRBJ2-3; v_call: TRBV5-6; d_call: TRBD2; clone_size: NA; cdr3_length: 18; cdr3_nt: TGTGCCAGCAGCCGCGAGAGGTTTCAGCGGGAGGGCCCAGATACGCAGTATTTT; cdr3_aa: CASSRERFQREGPDTQYF
j_call: TRBJ2-1; v_call: TRBV5-1; d_call: TRBD2; clone_size: NA; cdr3_length: 15; cdr3_nt: TGCGCCAGCAGTTATAGCGGGAGCTCCTACAATGAGCAGTTCTTC; cdr3_aa: CASSYSGSSYNEQFF
j_call: TRBJ1-2; v_call: TRBV14; d_call: TRBD1; clone_size: once; cdr3_length: 15; cdr3_nt: TGTGCCAGCAGCCACGGACAGGGGAGGATCTATGGCTACACCTTC; cdr3_aa: CASSHGQGRIYGYTF
j_call: TRBJ2-1; v_call: TRBV27; d_call: TRBD2; clone_size: NA; cdr3_length: 15; cdr3_nt: TGTGCCAGCAGTATCACTAGCGGGAAGTACAATGAGCAGTTCTTC; cdr3_aa: CASSITSGKYNEQFF
j_call: TRBJ1-4; v_call: TRBV9; d_call: NA; clone_size: NA; cdr3_length: 14; cdr3_nt: TGTGCCAGCAGCGGTATCCTGGGGCAGGAAAAACTGTTTTTT; cdr3_aa: CASSGILGQEKLFF
j_call: TRBJ1-4; v_call: TRBV30; d_call: NA; clone_size: NA; cdr3_length: 13; cdr3_nt: TGTGCCTGGAGTAGAACGGTGGGTGGAGGGCTGTTTTTT; cdr3_aa: CAWSRTVGGGLFF
j_call: TRBJ2-7; v_call: TRBV11-2; d_call: TRBD2; clone_size: NA; cdr3_length: 14; cdr3_nt: TGTGCCAGCAGCTTAAGACTAGCAGACTACGAGCAGTACTTC; cdr3_aa: CASSLRLADYEQYF
j_call: TRBJ2-5; v_call: TRBV4-2; d_call: NA; clone_size: few; cdr3_length: 14; cdr3_nt: TGTGCCAGCAGCCAGACCGGACTGGGAGAGACCCAGTACTTC; cdr3_aa: CASSQTGLGETQYF
j_call: TRBJ2-1; v_call: TRBV7-8; d_call: NA; clone_size: NA; cdr3_length: 16; cdr3_nt: TGTGCCAGCAGCCCCGTGGGACGCGGGGAGGACAATGAGCAGTTCTTC; cdr3_aa: CASSPVGRGEDNEQFF
j_call: TRBJ2-1; v_call: TRBV5-1; d_call: NA; clone_size: NA; cdr3_length: 16; cdr3_nt: TGCGCCAGCAGCTTGGAACCCCCAGGGTCCGGGGGTGAGCAGTTCTTC; cdr3_aa: CASSLEPPGSGGEQFF
j_call: TRBJ1-5; v_call: TRBV19; d_call: NA; clone_size: NA; cdr3_length: 15; cdr3_nt: TGTGCCAGTAGCGAGACACTTTATAGCAATCAGCCCCAGCATTTT; cdr3_aa: CASSETLYSNQPQHF
j_call: TRBJ2-7; v_call: TRBV7-2; d_call: NA; clone_size: NA; cdr3_length: 12; cdr3_nt: TGTGCCAGCAGCTTCGTATCCTACGAGCAGTACTTC; cdr3_aa: CASSFVSYEQYF
j_call: TRBJ1-1; v_call: TRBV5-1; d_call: NA; clone_size: once; cdr3_length: 12; cdr3_nt: TGCGCCAGCAGCTTGAACACAGGGGAAGCTTTCTTT; cdr3_aa: CASSLNTGEAFF
j_call: TRBJ2-5; v_call: TRBV11-2; d_call: NA; clone_size: NA; cdr3_length: 15; cdr3_nt: TGTGCCAGCAGCTTAGATCAGGGAACCCAAGAGACCCAGTACTTC; cdr3_aa: CASSLDQGTQETQYF
j_call: TRBJ2-3; v_call: TRBV7-7; d_call: NA; clone_size: NA; cdr3_length: 14; cdr3_nt: TGTGCTAGCAGCTTAGCAGCCTTTACAGATACGCAGTATTTT; cdr3_aa: CASSLAAFTDTQYF
j_call: TRBJ2-3; v_call: TRBV18; d_call: TRBD2; clone_size: NA; cdr3_length: 15; cdr3_nt: TGTGCCAGCTCACCCACGGGGGGAGATTCAGATACGCAGTATTTT; cdr3_aa: CASSPTGGDSDTQYF
j_call: TRBJ2-7; v_call: TRBV2; d_call: NA; clone_size: NA; cdr3_length: 11; cdr3_nt: TGTGCCAGCAGTGAACTGTACGAGCAGTACTTC; cdr3_aa: CASSELYEQYF
j_call: TRBJ1-4; v_call: TRBV12-3/TRBV12-4; d_call: NA; clone_size: NA; cdr3_length: 13; cdr3_nt: TGTGCCAGCAGCTATAGGGGTGGAGAAAAACTGTTTTTT; cdr3_aa: CASSYRGGEKLFF
j_call: TRBJ2-2; v_call: TRBV9; d_call: TRBD2; clone_size: few; cdr3_length: 15; cdr3_nt: TGTGCCAGCAACCAAGAGGGAGGGGACTCCGGGGAGCTGTTTTTT; cdr3_aa: CASNQEGGDSGELFF
j_call: TRBJ2-6; v_call: TRBV7-8; d_call: NA; clone_size: NA; cdr3_length: 21; cdr3_nt: TGTGCCAGCAGCTTGCACCGGGTCCCACTACCATTACCCTCTGGGGCCAACGTCCTGACTTTC; cdr3_aa: CASSLHRVPLPLPSGANVLTF
j_call: TRBJ1-1; v_call: TRBV29-1; d_call: NA; clone_size: NA; cdr3_length: 12; cdr3_nt: TGCAGCTCATTGGGGGCTGGGACTGAAGCTTTCTTT; cdr3_aa: CSSLGAGTEAFF